The clone carrying this T cell receptor beta chain showed up just once. This CDR3 comprises 14 residues. Germline CDR1 and CDR2: SNHLY and FYNNEI. V lost 5 bases to trimming and J lost 7 bases; unmatched junction nucleotides: 7. The data stem from a study of T cell responses to AZD1222 COVID-19 vaccine. Method: immunoSEQ multiplex PCR; TCRdb's copy keeps in-frame clones and lacks some. This sample has 120,000 to 150,000 clones, with approximately 93% found just once. The TCR comes from an adult in good health. Sequences were derived from peripheral blood, sampled on day 0 of MenACWY control vaccination. This rearrangement joins TRBV2 to TRBJ1-4; 7 bases fit TRBD1. The CDR3, as DNA: TGTGCCAGCAGTTTAGACAGGGCTTCTGAAAAACTGTTTTTT. Translation gives CASSLDRASEKLFF. The complete variable domain, with remaining parts taken from reference TRBV2 and TRBJ1-4, reads EPEVTQTPSHQVTQMGQEVILRCVPISNHLYFYWYRQILGQKVEFLVSFYNNEISEKSEIFDDQFSVERPDGSNFTLKIRSTKLEDSAMYFCASSLDRASEKLFFGSGTQLSVL.